A single sample gave rise to the 30 T cell receptor beta chains below, sequenced in a study of T cells in Graves' hyperthyroidism and ophthalmopathy. Amplification of TCR beta CDR3 regions was performed using RNA transcripts as template. The HTBI primer set served for first-round RT-PCR of the TCR CDR3. Each CDR3 protein gets one entry after TCRdb re-called the multiplex PCR reads with MiXCR. In the table there are some 500,000 distinct CDR3 sequences, approximately 15% of which are singletons. Sequenced input: blood. Every receptor here comes from a woman younger than 30 with Graves' hyperthyroidism.

This clonotype showed up many times. This chain uses TRBV14 with TRBJ2-7; TRBD2 matches 8 bases. Germline CDR1 SGHDN, CDR2 FVKESK. The V and J ends lost 5 bases and 5 bases, in that order; junction bases with no gene match: 8. CDR3 length: 14 amino acids. The CDR3 spells CASSRQRELNEQYF. The CDR3 coding sequence is TGTGCCAGCAGCAGACAGCGGGAGCTCAACGAGCAGTACTTC.

V and J are TRBV6-2 or TRBV6-3 and TRBJ2-1; 11 bases fit TRBD2. Germline trimming cut 4 bases from V and 6 bases from J; bases unmatched to any gene: 11. This CDR3 comprises 17 residues. Germline-derived CDR1 and CDR2 are MNHEY and SVGEGT. The CDR3 loop is CASSSGSSGRPSNEQFF. CDR3 nucleotide sequence: TGTGCCAGCAGTTCTGGTTCTAGCGGGAGGCCCTCCAATGAGCAGTTCTTC.

About this clonotype: A much bigger clone sits one base away, suggesting this may be a read error. This sequence joins TRBV10-3 and TRBJ2-7; D is unclear. The CDR3 is 13 amino acids. Between the trimmed V and J ends, which lost 3 bases and 0 bases, there was a span of 6 bases. Germline lookup yields CDR1 ENHRY and CDR2 SYGVKD. The chain's CDR3 is CAISDGDSYEQYF. In DNA form, the CDR3 reads TGTGCCATCAGTGACGGAGACTCCTACGAGCAGTACTTC.

Remarks on this clonotype: One end of the junction does not line up with germline, which may come from a read error. The V and J genes are TRBV6-5 and TRBJ2-7; D not resolved. Germline V gene data show CDR1 as MNHEY and CDR2 as SVGAGI. The CDR3 extends over 15 amino acids. The CDR3 DNA sequence: TGTGCCAACAGTTACTCGGCAGATCAAGTCTACGAGCAGTACTTC. Translation gives CANSYSADQVYEQYF.

This clonotype occurred a few times. The gene calls are TRBV12-3 or TRBV12-4 and TRBJ1-5, with D hard to call. The CDR3 has 13 residues. Trimming took off 5 bases at V and 3 bases at J, with 8 bases between the two ends. CDR3 in amino acids: CASSDGNNQPQHF. CDR3 in DNA: TGTGCCAGCAGTGACGGAAACAATCAGCCCCAGCATTTT.

The CDR3: CASSLPLTGELFF. The CDR3 nucleotides read TGTGCCAGCAGCCTTCCCCTGACCGGGGAGCTGTTTTTT. This chain uses TRBV12-3 or TRBV12-4 with TRBJ2-2; D not certain. V was trimmed by 6 bases and J by 5 bases, leaving 10 bases between them. CDR3 length equals 13 residues.

This clonotype was seen many times. The CDR3 DNA reads TGTGCCAGTAGTCAGGAGCGGGAGAGGGCCGGGGAGCTGTTTTTT. It is translated as CASSQERERAGELFF. This chain joins TRBV19 and TRBJ2-2, with 8 bases matching TRBD2. The CDR3 covers 15 residues. The V gene end was trimmed by 5 bases and the J gene end by 6 bases; junction bases not matched to a gene: 8. Germline V gene sequence: CDR1 LNHDA, CDR2 SQIVND (reference sequence). Drawing the rest from reference TRBV19 and TRBJ2-2, the complete variable domain is DGGITQSPKYLFRKEGQNVTLSCEQNLNHDAMYWYRQDPGQGLRLIYYSQIVNDFQKGDIAEGYSVSREKKESFPLTVTSAQKNPTAFYLCASSQERERAGELFFGEGSRLTVL.

This clonotype was recorded many times. The chain links TRBV12-3 or TRBV12-4 to TRBJ2-1, with 10 bases lining up with TRBD1. This CDR3 is 15 amino acids long. V gave up 6 bases and J gave up 6 bases; unmatched junction bases: 8. CDR3: CASSPPRTGGNEQFF. The CDR3 DNA is TGTGCCAGCAGCCCACCCCGGACAGGGGGCAATGAGCAGTTCTTC.

This clonotype was detected ten times or more. The V gene is TRBV6-1, the J gene TRBJ1-5; D is perhaps TRBD1 (6 bases). CDR1 is MNHNS and CDR2 is SASEGT in the germline V gene. The CDR3 extends over 16 amino acids. Deletions cut 4 bases from V and 0 bases from J, with 13 bases between. The CDR3 loop is CASSGRGAGSNQPQHF. The DNA of the CDR3 is TGTGCCAGCAGTGGAAGGGGGGCGGGTAGCAATCAGCCCCAGCATTTT.

This clonotype was found many times. The chain couples TRBV7-8 to TRBJ1-1; D ambiguous. Germline CDR1 and CDR2: SGHVS and FQNEAQ. This CDR3 region has 13 residues. V gave up 1 base and J gave up 6 bases, with 9 bases separating them. CDR3 protein: CASSLVPGPEAFF. Here the CDR3 DNA reads TGTGCCAGCAGCTTAGTCCCAGGACCTGAAGCTTTCTTT.

This clonotype was counted at least ten times. The chain recombines TRBV30 with TRBJ2-5; TRBD2 matches 16 bases. Germline values: CDR1 GTSNPN, CDR2 SVGIG (reference sequence). The V gene end was trimmed by 5 bases and the J gene end by 2 bases; junction bases not matched to a gene: 2. The CDR3 consists of 15 residues. CDR3 in DNA: TGTGCCTGGGGGACTAGCGGGAGGGGTCAAGAGACCCAGTACTTC. It is translated as CAWGTSGRGQETQYF.

J is TRBJ1-1 and V is TRBV5-1; a weak D match, TRBD1 (5 bases). V shed 2 bases and J shed 4 bases, with 18 bases lying between them. Germline V gene sequence: CDR1 SGHRS, CDR2 YFSETQ. This CDR3 is built from 16 residues. CDR3 protein: CASSFGVWGEVTEAFF. CDR3 in DNA: TGCGCCAGCAGCTTTGGGGTGTGGGGGGAGGTCACTGAAGCTTTCTTT.

This clonotype was seen ten or more times. The chain recombines TRBV5-1 with TRBJ2-1; 16 bases agree with TRBD2. Losses at the gene ends were 4 bases for V and 8 bases for J; bases not matched to a gene: 6. Germline V gene sequence: CDR1 SGHRS, CDR2 YFSETQ. There are 16 residues in the CDR3. The CDR3 sequence: CASSAGLAGGRDEQFF. The CDR3, as DNA: TGCGCCAGCAGCGCGGGACTAGCGGGAGGGAGGGATGAGCAGTTCTTC.

The table lists this clonotype with many counts. The chain combines TRBV6-1 with TRBJ2-2; TRBD1 agrees at 7 bases. V shed 5 bases, J shed 0 bases, and the junction held 6 bases outside the gene matches. Germline V CDR1 and CDR2: MNHNS, SASEGT. This CDR3 contains 16 residues. The DNA for the CDR3 is TGTGCCAGCAGTTCGTCGGACAGGCCGAACACCGGGGAGCTGTTTTTT. It translates to CASSSSDRPNTGELFF.

The chain uses TRBV19 and TRBJ2-4, with D possibly TRBD2 on 6 matching bases. The CDR3 is 16 residues long. Germline lookup yields CDR1 LNHDA and CDR2 SQIVND (reference sequence). The germline V and J ends were trimmed by 5 bases and 4 bases, with 18 bases remaining between them. The CDR3 region is CASSAIAGRAKNIQYF. The CDR3 DNA is TGTGCCAGTAGTGCGATCGCGGGGCGCGCGAAAAACATTCAGTACTTC.

This sequence joins TRBV11-2 and TRBJ2-1; possibly TRBD2 for D (6 bases). Germline loops: CDR1 SGHAT, CDR2 FQNNGV. Trimming left V 4 bases short and J 8 bases short, with 18 bases between. CDR3 length equals 15 residues. In DNA, the CDR3 is TGTGCCAGCAGCTATTTGGTTAGCGGAACGGATGAGCAGTTCTTC. This sequence encodes CASSYLVSGTDEQFF.

The CDR3 nucleotides are TGTGCCAGCAGCTTGGGAGGCGCCGGTAACTATGGCTACACCTTC. As protein: CASSLGGAGNYGYTF. This rearrangement joins TRBV5-4 to TRBJ1-2, with D hard to call. This CDR3 has 15 residues. CDR1 is SGHNT, CDR2 YYREEE, per germline (reference sequence). Trimming pared 0 bases from V and 1 base from J, leaving 10 bases between.

This clonotype was seen many times. The CDR3 spells CASSPNRLLADRTDTQYF. CDR3 nucleotide sequence: TGTGCCAGCAGCCCTAACCGATTACTAGCGGACCGCACAGATACGCAGTATTTT. The rearrangement links TRBV12-3 or TRBV12-4 to TRBJ2-3; TRBD2 aligns across 8 bases. V shed 6 bases, J shed 1 base, and the junction held 15 bases outside the gene matches. CDR3 size: 18 residues.

This clonotype was observed at least ten times. This chain links TRBV2 with TRBJ2-6; D gene unclear. Germline V gives CDR1 SNHLY, CDR2 FYNNEI. Trimming took 7 bases from V and 0 from J, leaving 10 bases between them. There are 15 residues in the CDR3. CDR3 sequence reads: CASITQGSGANVLTF. CDR3 sequence (DNA): TGTGCCAGCATAACCCAAGGCTCTGGGGCCAACGTCCTGACTTTC.

This clonotype was counted between two and nine times. The V and J genes are TRBV6-2 or TRBV6-3 and TRBJ2-7; 7 nucleotides line up with TRBD2. CDR3 length equals 14 residues. J lost 5 bases, V lost 2 bases, and 6 bases had no gene match. The germline V gene encodes CDR1 MNHEY and CDR2 SVGEGT. The CDR3 nucleotides are TGTGCCAGCAGTTACGGTGGGGAGGGCCACGAGCAGTACTTC. It translates to CASSYGGEGHEQYF.

This clonotype was observed many times. The chain couples TRBV7-8 to TRBJ2-3; TRBD2 agrees at 8 bases. There are 17 residues in the CDR3. In germline, CDR1 is SGHVS, CDR2 FQNEAQ. The junction had 14 bases not matched to a gene; V was cut back by 8 bases and J by 1 base. This CDR3 is CASLRGGRFLGTDTQYF. CDR3 DNA: TGTGCCAGCCTACGGGGCGGGAGGTTTTTGGGCACAGATACGCAGTATTTT. The variable domain in full, with the rest retrieved from reference TRBV7-8 and TRBJ2-3, is GAGVSQSPRYKVAKRGQDVALRCDPISGHVSLFWYQQALGQGPEFLTYFQNEAQLDKSGLPSDRFFAERPEGSVSTLKIQRTQQEDSAVYLCASLRGGRFLGTDTQYFGPGTRLTVL.

V usage is TRBV30 and J usage is TRBJ2-1; D is tentatively TRBD1 or TRBD2 (5 bases each). V was cut by 2 bases and J by 8 bases, with 13 bases left in between. CDR3 length: 13 amino acids. Looked up from germline, CDR1 is GTSNPN and CDR2 is SVGIG (reference sequence). CDR3 in DNA: TGTGCCTGGAGTCGGGGACCCTCGGATGAGCAGTTCTTC. Translating gives CAWSRGPSDEQFF.

The gene calls are TRBV28 and TRBJ1-2, with a weak D call TRBD1 (6 bases). The CDR3 extends over 15 amino acids. Trimming pared 8 bases from V and 5 bases from J, leaving 21 bases between. CDR1 and CDR2 (germline): MDHEN, SYDVKM. The CDR3, as DNA: TGTGCCAGCGGCCAAAAGACAGGAGTTAGATATGGCTACACCTTC. It specifies CASGQKTGVRYGYTF.

This clonotype was seen ten or more times. The chain recombines TRBV6-1 with TRBJ2-7; tentatively, D is TRBD2 (6 bases). CDR1 and CDR2 (germline): MNHNS, SASEGT. V was shortened by 5 bases and J by 0 bases, with 11 bases between the two germline ends. The CDR3 extends over 14 amino acids. The DNA of the CDR3 is TGTGCCAGCAGTCCACGGCGGGACTCCTACGAGCAGTACGTC. Its translation: CASSPRRDSYEQYV.

This clonotype was seen only a few times. The rearrangement joins TRBV6-5 to TRBJ1-4, with 8 bases identical to TRBD1. The J segment lost 7 bases and the V segment lost 2 bases, leaving 9 bases of the junction unmatched. The CDR3 is 16 amino acids. Germline lookup yields CDR1 MNHEY and CDR2 SVGAGI. The CDR3 region has the DNA TGTGCCAGCAGTTACGCCACAGGGGGATTAGGTGAAAAACTGTTTTTT. This codes for CASSYATGGLGEKLFF.

The chain recombines TRBV14 with TRBJ2-5; 7 nucleotides agree with TRBD2. This CDR3 contains 15 residues. Losses at the gene ends were 3 bases for V and 2 bases for J; bases not matched to a gene: 6. Germline CDR1 reads SGHDN; CDR2 reads FVKESK. CDR3 coding DNA: TGTGCCAGCAGCCAGGGACCAGCGGGACAAGAGACCCAGTACTTC. Its protein product is CASSQGPAGQETQYF.

This clonotype was observed many times. The chain couples TRBV12-3 or TRBV12-4 to TRBJ2-7; D possibly corresponds to TRBD1 (5 bases). The V and J ends lost 0 bases and 0 bases respectively, with 12 bases between them. The CDR3 runs 16 residues. The CDR3 DNA reads TGTGCCAGCAGTTTAGCAGGGGCCGATCTCTCCTACGAGCAGTACTTC. It encodes CASSLAGADLSYEQYF.

This clonotype was observed at least ten times. The CDR3 protein is CASSPGPGGYTF. DNA of the CDR3: TGTGCCAGCAGTCCCGGGCCGGGGGGCTACACCTTC. This rearrangement joins TRBV12-3 or TRBV12-4 to TRBJ1-2; D ambiguous. The V end was cut by 5 bases, the J end by 8 bases, with 12 bases between. This CDR3 spans 12 amino acids.

The table lists this clonotype with a few counts. This chain uses TRBV28 with TRBJ1-2; D is perhaps TRBD1 (5 bases). With 5 bases removed from V and 4 bases from J, the gap between germline ends came to 17 bases. The V gene's germline CDR1 is MDHEN and CDR2 SYDVKM. This CDR3 is built from 15 residues. CDR3 in amino acids: CASSLRPTGLYGYTF. In DNA form, the CDR3 reads TGTGCCAGCAGTCTACGACCCACAGGACTCTATGGCTACACCTTC.

This clonotype was seen repeatedly, ten times or more. This chain uses TRBV9 with TRBJ2-5, with 8 positions matching TRBD1. V was pared by 0 bases and J by 2 bases, with 6 bases of the junction left unmatched. CDR3 length: 16 amino acids. Germline CDR1 SGDLS, CDR2 YYNGEE. The CDR3 is CASSVAGQGPQETQYF. CDR3 bases: TGTGCCAGCAGCGTAGCCGGACAGGGCCCGCAAGAGACCCAGTACTTC.